The clone carrying this TCR beta chain was detected many times. What it recognizes is unknown. Attached unique molecular identifiers marked individual cDNA molecules. TCRdb reprocessed the 5' RACE reads with MiXCR, giving one entry per CDR3 protein. This sample carries tens of thousands of distinct CDR3 sequences, about a tenth of them seen once, and the ten largest clones take approximately 1.7%. In germline, CDR1 is GTSNPN, CDR2 SVGIG (reference sequence). This CDR3 spans 17 amino acids. V lost 8 bases to trimming and J lost 3 bases; unmatched junction nucleotides: 20. This sample was included in a study of early T cells in non-severe SARS-CoV-2 infection. Regarding the study as a whole: VDJdb-based matching was biased toward anti-spike CD8 responses and missed private and CD4 specificities.

The specimen sequenced was whole blood. This TCR was sampled from an adult who was a healthcare worker with PCR-confirmed SARS-CoV-2 infection or an uninfected control (not recorded which). V gene TRBV30 combines with J gene TRBJ2-7; 9 nucleotides agree with TRBD1. The CDR3: CAGSDRGSNTRFYEQYF. In nucleotides, the CDR3 is TGTGCCGGTTCTGACAGGGGGTCCAACACGCGGTTCTACGAGCAGTACTTC.